This TCR beta chain was observed in a study of blood T cell repertoires in COVID-19. Profiled with immunoSEQ multiplex PCR; TCRdb holds only in-frame clones, not every one. This table holds fewer than 400,000 clones, around 87% found once. V was shortened by 5 bases and J by 5 bases, with 7 bases between the two germline ends. The CDR3 consists of 12 residues. Material: peripheral blood. The sequence came from a human donor in a cohort sampled during active COVID-19. The rearrangement joins TRBV12-3 or TRBV12-4 to TRBJ1-3, with D uncertain. As DNA, the CDR3 is TGTGCCAGCAGTCCTCTTAGAAACACCATATATTTT. Translated: CASSPLRNTIYF.